This TCR beta chain was profiled in a study of shared clonotypes between healthy human individuals. Broader study findings: A generally larger estimated richness was seen in naive subsets than in memory subsets.

Germline CDR1 and CDR2: LNHDA and SQIVND (reference sequence). The CDR3 length is 15 residues. V lost 3 bases, J lost 4 bases, and 15 bases lay in between. On this clone: Its antigen remains unknown.

Cells designated naive CD8 were CD45RO-negative and were positively selected for CCR7, with terminally differentiated effector memory CD45RA+ cells excluded. The protocol was immunoSEQ multiplex PCR, while the TCRdb copy is restricted to in-frame clones and leaves out a portion. The sample holds some 2.1 million clones, over 85% seen once. Sequencing used naive CD8+ T cells sorted from blood. The clonotype comes from a man aged 18 to 29 in good health. The V call is TRBV19, the J call TRBJ1-1, with TRBD1 as a possible D gene (5 bases). CDR3 coding DNA: TGTGCCAGTAGTATCCCGGCAGGGATAGCCACTGAAGCTTTCTTT. Its translation: CASSIPAGIATEAFF.